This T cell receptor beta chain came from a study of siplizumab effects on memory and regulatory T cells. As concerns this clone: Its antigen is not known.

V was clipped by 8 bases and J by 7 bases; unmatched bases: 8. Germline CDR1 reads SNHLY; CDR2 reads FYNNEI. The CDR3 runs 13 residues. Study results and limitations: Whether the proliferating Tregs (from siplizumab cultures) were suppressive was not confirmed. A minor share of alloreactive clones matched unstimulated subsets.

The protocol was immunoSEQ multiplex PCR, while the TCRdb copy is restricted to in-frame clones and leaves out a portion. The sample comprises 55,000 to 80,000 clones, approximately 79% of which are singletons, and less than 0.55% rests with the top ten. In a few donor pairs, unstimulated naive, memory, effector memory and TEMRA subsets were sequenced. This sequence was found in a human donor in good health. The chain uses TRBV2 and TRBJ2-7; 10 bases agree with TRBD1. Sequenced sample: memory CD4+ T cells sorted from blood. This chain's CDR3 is CASLRDRGEEQYF. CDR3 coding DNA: TGTGCCAGCCTCCGGGACAGGGGTGAGGAGCAGTACTTC.